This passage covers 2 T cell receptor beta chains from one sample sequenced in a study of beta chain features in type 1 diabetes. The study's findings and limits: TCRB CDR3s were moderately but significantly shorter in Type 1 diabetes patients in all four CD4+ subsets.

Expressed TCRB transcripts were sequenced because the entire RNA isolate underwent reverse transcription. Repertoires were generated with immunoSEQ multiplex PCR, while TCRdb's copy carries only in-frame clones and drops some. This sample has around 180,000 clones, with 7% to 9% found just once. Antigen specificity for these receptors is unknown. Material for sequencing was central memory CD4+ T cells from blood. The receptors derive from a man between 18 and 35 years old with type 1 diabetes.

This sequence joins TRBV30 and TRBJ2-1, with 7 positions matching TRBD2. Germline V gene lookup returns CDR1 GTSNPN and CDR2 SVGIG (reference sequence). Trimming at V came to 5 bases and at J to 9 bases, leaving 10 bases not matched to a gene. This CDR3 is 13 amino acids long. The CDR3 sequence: CAWDRTSPTEQFF. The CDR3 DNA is TGTGCCTGGGACCGGACTAGTCCTACTGAGCAGTTCTTC.

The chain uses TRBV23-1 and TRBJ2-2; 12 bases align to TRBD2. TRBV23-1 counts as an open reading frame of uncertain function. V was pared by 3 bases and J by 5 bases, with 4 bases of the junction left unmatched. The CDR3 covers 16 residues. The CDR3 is CASSHPSGRGTGELFF. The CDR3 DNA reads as TGCGCCAGCAGTCACCCTAGCGGGAGGGGTACCGGGGAGCTGTTTTTT.